One sample yielded the 32 T cell receptor beta chains listed below, sequenced in a study of blood T cell repertoires in COVID-19. The repertoire was sequenced with immunoSEQ multiplex PCR; TCRdb's copy has only in-frame clones and lacks some. The sample comprises fewer than 250,000 clones, more than 80% of which are singletons, and roughly 2.5% rests with the top ten. The sequenced material came from peripheral blood. These receptors originate from a man aged 30 to 39 with COVID-19, enrolled during active disease.

The V gene is TRBV11-2, the J gene TRBJ2-7; a weak D match, TRBD2 (5 bases). The CDR3 spans 16 residues. V lost 1 base and J 4 bases, leaving 17 bases between the germline ends. Looked up from germline, CDR1 is SGHAT and CDR2 is FQNNGV. The CDR3 region is CASSLGDGVSAYEQYF. The DNA for the CDR3 is TGTGCCAGCAGCTTAGGCGACGGGGTTTCCGCATACGAGCAGTACTTC.

The chain has TRBV18 and TRBJ2-7; 7 bases fit TRBD2. The CDR3 runs to 15 residues. J lost 3 bases, V lost 6 bases, and 11 bases had no gene match. CDR1 and CDR2 (germline): KGHSH, LQKENI. CDR3 bases: TGTGCCAGCTCTCGAAGCGGGACGAAAGGCTACGAGCAGTACTTC. Its translation: CASSRSGTKGYEQYF.

V and J are TRBV18 and TRBJ1-2; D remains ambiguous. The CDR3 contains 15 residues. The germline gives CDR1 KGHSH, CDR2 LQKENI. Trimming pared 6 bases from V and 1 base from J, leaving 15 bases between. The CDR3 nucleotides read TGTGCCAGCTCGCAGCAGACTCCTGATAACTATGGCTACACCTTC. Translation gives CASSQQTPDNYGYTF. The full variable domain, completed using reference TRBV18 and TRBJ1-2, is NAGVMQNPRHLVRRRGQEARLRCSPMKGHSHVYWYRQLPEEGLKFMVYLQKENIIDESGMPKERFSAEFPKEGPSILRIQQVVRGDSAAYFCASSQQTPDNYGYTFGSGTRLTVV.

This chain links TRBV19 with TRBJ2-7; no clear D gene. Germline assignment: CDR1 LNHDA and CDR2 SQIVND (reference sequence). The CDR3 extends over 13 amino acids. Trimming stripped 5 bases from V and 1 base from J, with 9 bases between. In DNA form, the CDR3 reads TGTGCCAGTAGTGTCACTCGATCCTACGAGCAGTACTTC. Translated: CASSVTRSYEQYF.

The V gene is TRBV5-6, the J gene TRBJ2-1; weak D call: TRBD2 (6 bases). Trimming took off 4 bases at V and 12 bases at J, with 17 bases between the two ends. The germline V gene encodes CDR1 SGHDT and CDR2 YYEEEE. The CDR3 has 13 residues. CDR3 loop: CASSRSEGRGQFF. The CDR3 nucleotides read TGTGCCAGCAGCCGATCGGAGGGTCGGGGGCAGTTCTTC.

This rearrangement joins TRBV27 to TRBJ2-1; D uncertain. The CDR3 runs to 15 residues. In germline, CDR1 is MNHEY, CDR2 SMNVEV (reference sequence). With 6 bases removed from V and 4 bases from J, the gap between germline ends came to 16 bases. The CDR3 sequence is CASSSPRHLYNEQFF. The CDR3 nucleotides read TGTGCCAGCAGCTCCCCCCGACACCTATACAATGAGCAGTTCTTC.

This chain joins TRBV9 and TRBJ1-5; 11 bases are a match to TRBD1. Germline V gene data show CDR1 as SGDLS and CDR2 as YYNGEE. CDR3 size: 15 residues. V shed 3 bases and J 5 bases; nucleotides not matched to a gene: 4. The CDR3 DNA sequence: TGTGCCAGCAGCGAGGGGACAGGGGGGGATCAGCCCCAGCATTTT. Its protein product is CASSEGTGGDQPQHF.

This rearrangement joins TRBV5-8 to TRBJ1-1; D gene ambiguous. CDR1 SGHTS and CDR2 YDEGEE come from the germline V gene. With 7 bases removed from V and 1 base from J, the gap between germline ends came to 11 bases. The CDR3 has 13 residues. The CDR3 region has the DNA TGTGCCAGCTTTTTCACGGGGAACACTGAAGCTTTCTTT. This codes for CASFFTGNTEAFF.

This rearrangement joins TRBV7-9 to TRBJ1-2; no clear D gene. Germline V CDR1 and CDR2: SEHNR, FQNEAQ (reference sequence). This CDR3 region has 15 residues. Trimming shortened V by 2 bases and J by 0 bases, and 10 bases separated the two germline ends. CDR3 sequence: CASSLYVAPNYGYTF. The DNA of the CDR3 is TGTGCCAGCAGCTTATATGTGGCACCTAACTATGGCTACACCTTC.

The V call is TRBV5-5, the J call TRBJ2-7; D might be TRBD2 (7 bases). With 1 base removed from V and 4 bases from J, the gap between germline ends came to 18 bases. The germline CDR1 and CDR2 sequences are SGHKS and YYEKEE (reference sequence). This CDR3 comprises 16 residues. In DNA form, the CDR3 reads TGTGCCAGCAGCTTGTCGTCGGGGAGGGACATTTACGAGCAGTACTTC. This gives the protein CASSLSSGRDIYEQYF.

J is TRBJ2-1 and V is TRBV4-1, with TRBD2 matching over 13 bases. With V trimmed by 4 bases and J by 9 bases, 6 bases remained unmatched. The CDR3 totals 15 residues. Germline V gives CDR1 MGHRA, CDR2 YSYEKL. The CDR3: CASSPTSGGAREQFF. In DNA form, the CDR3 reads TGCGCCAGCAGCCCCACTAGCGGGGGGGCCCGTGAGCAGTTCTTC.

The chain combines TRBV6-5 with TRBJ1-1; no definite D call. Germline CDR1 is MNHEY and CDR2 is SVGAGI. V was shortened by 10 bases and J by 5 bases, with 14 bases between the two germline ends. CDR3 size: 12 residues. In DNA, the CDR3 is TGTGCCACCGCGCGCCGGGAGACTGAAGCTTTCTTT. Amino acid sequence: CATARRETEAFF.

DNA for the CDR3: TGTGCCAGCAGCCCCGGGACAGGGGGTTTTAGGGAGCAGTACTTC. Protein product: CASSPGTGGFREQYF. The V gene is TRBV6-2 or TRBV6-3, the J gene TRBJ2-7; 11 bases match TRBD1. After removal of 6 bases from V and 7 bases from J, the junction contained 11 bases not matched to a gene. Germline loops: CDR1 MNHEY, CDR2 SVGEGT. The CDR3 runs 15 residues.

The chain links TRBV12-3 or TRBV12-4 to TRBJ1-2; 7 positions agree with TRBD1. V was clipped by 6 bases and J by 4 bases; unmatched bases: 5. This CDR3 is built from 13 residues. CDR3 coding DNA: TGTGCCAGCAGACGGGACAGCCTCTATGGCTACACCTTC. Amino acid sequence: CASRRDSLYGYTF.

V gene TRBV14 combines with J gene TRBJ1-2; D call uncertain. The CDR3 totals 14 residues. Per the germline V gene, CDR1 is SGHDN and CDR2 is FVKESK. V was clipped by 4 bases and J by 3 bases, with 12 bases between them. The CDR3 nucleotides are TGTGCCAGCAGCCTCGACTACGACGACTATGGCTACACCTTC. It encodes CASSLDYDDYGYTF. The whole variable domain, filled in from reference TRBV14 and TRBJ1-2, reads EAGVTQFPSHSVIEKGQTVTLRCDPISGHDNLYWYRRVMGKEIKFLLHFVKESKQDESGMPNNRFLAERTGGTYSTLKVQPAELEDSGVYFCASSLDYDDYGYTFGSGTRLTVV.

CDR3 residues: CASSLLRNTEAFF. The CDR3 nucleotides read TGTGCCAGCAGCTTATTGCGTAACACTGAAGCTTTCTTT. The V and J genes are TRBV7-2 and TRBJ1-1; D is uncertain. The ends were cut back, 2 bases at V and 2 bases at J, with 6 bases in the middle. In germline, CDR1 is SGHTA, CDR2 FQGNSA. CDR3 length equals 13 residues.

The rearrangement links TRBV5-1 to TRBJ2-1, with 12 bases lining up with TRBD1. This CDR3 is 16 amino acids long. The V segment lost 4 bases and the J segment 12 bases; nucleotides outside the gene matches: 14. CDR1 and CDR2 (germline): SGHRS, YFSETQ. This CDR3 is CASSPRGQGAGVGQFF. The CDR3 bases are TGCGCCAGCAGCCCACGGGGACAGGGGGCAGGTGTTGGGCAGTTCTTC.

The chain couples TRBV5-1 to TRBJ1-1; a weak D match, TRBD1 (5 bases). Looked up from germline, CDR1 is SGHRS and CDR2 is YFSETQ. The CDR3 runs 14 residues. Trimming pared 4 bases from V and 2 bases from J, leaving 12 bases between. CDR3 in DNA: TGCGCCAGCAGCAAAGGGGAGGTTAACACTGAAGCTTTCTTT. Protein: CASSKGEVNTEAFF.

This chain uses TRBV5-1 with TRBJ2-7; 11 positions agree with TRBD2. Per germline, CDR1 SGHRS and CDR2 YFSETQ. The CDR3 has 15 residues. V lost 4 bases to trimming and J lost 5 bases; unmatched junction nucleotides: 8. DNA for the CDR3: TGCGCCAGCAGCCCCCCCACTAGCGGGAGAAACGAGCAGTACTTC. Residues: CASSPPTSGRNEQYF.

The count of this clone is one. This chain joins TRBV27 and TRBJ1-3; D ambiguous. V shed 5 bases and J shed 0 bases, with 14 bases lying between them. The germline V gene has CDR1 MNHEY and CDR2 SMNVEV (reference sequence). This CDR3 region has 16 residues. As DNA, the CDR3 is TGTGCCAGCAGTCCTTACGGACTGAGCTCTGGAAACACCATATATTTT. Encoded protein: CASSPYGLSSGNTIYF.

The gene calls are TRBV7-2 and TRBJ1-5; the D gene is possibly TRBD1 (6 bases). The V gene lost 4 bases and the J gene lost 5 bases, with 15 bases spanning the gap. Germline CDR1 and CDR2: SGHTA and FQGNSA. The CDR3 extends over 15 amino acids. CDR3 in amino acids: CASSWEGGFYQPQHF. For the CDR3, the DNA is TGTGCCAGCAGCTGGGAGGGGGGATTTTATCAGCCCCAGCATTTT.

The V call is TRBV28, the J call TRBJ2-7; 8 bases match TRBD2. CDR1 MDHEN and CDR2 SYDVKM come from the germline V gene. Trimming removed 8 bases from V and 5 bases from J; junction bases left unmatched: 20. There are 17 residues in the CDR3. CDR3 nucleotide sequence: TGTGCCAGCTTTGCTCAAGGACTAGCACAATTTTTAGACGAGCAGTACTTC. This gives the protein CASFAQGLAQFLDEQYF.

The genes are TRBV7-8 and TRBJ2-2; D not resolved. The length of the CDR3 is 13 residues. V dropped 5 bases and J dropped 4 bases, with 8 bases sitting between them. Germline V gene lookup returns CDR1 SGHVS and CDR2 FQNEAQ. CDR3 amino acids: CASSILLTGELFF. In DNA form, the CDR3 reads TGTGCCAGCAGCATCCTCCTCACCGGGGAGCTGTTTTTT.

This chain links TRBV24-1 with TRBJ2-7; D possibly corresponds to TRBD2 (6 bases). V was trimmed by 0 bases and J by 5 bases, leaving 16 bases between them. Germline CDR1 is KGHDR and CDR2 is SFDVKD. This CDR3 spans 16 amino acids. As DNA, the CDR3 is TGTGCCACCAGTGATTTGGGGAGGATGGTATACAACGAGCAGTACTTC. Residues: CATSDLGRMVYNEQYF.

This sequence joins TRBV5-1 and TRBJ1-2; D is perhaps TRBD1 (6 bases). Trimming took off 0 bases at V and 7 bases at J, with 16 bases between the two ends. CDR1 and CDR2 from the germline V gene are SGHRS and YFSETQ. CDR3 size: 15 residues. CDR3 DNA sequence: TGCGCCAGCAGCTTGGCGGCGACTACAGGGATTGGCTACACCTTC. This encodes CASSLAATTGIGYTF.

The rearrangement joins TRBV5-5 to TRBJ2-5, with D possibly TRBD1 on 6 matching bases. The CDR3 covers 14 residues. Germline CDR1 is SGHKS and CDR2 is YYEKEE (reference sequence). Trimming removed 0 bases at V and 5 bases at J, with 11 bases between. The CDR3 DNA reads TGTGCCAGCAGCTTGGGGGGGCAGGATGAGACCCAGTACTTC. Protein: CASSLGGQDETQYF.

The count of this clone is one. This chain uses TRBV28 with TRBJ2-7, with TRBD2 identical over 8 bases. The CDR3 extends over 13 amino acids. Germline V gene sequence: CDR1 MDHEN, CDR2 SYDVKM. After removal of 6 bases from V and 5 bases from J, the junction contained 6 bases not matched to a gene. The CDR3 spells CASRSGGPHEQYF. The CDR3 DNA reads as TGTGCCAGCAGGTCGGGAGGGCCCCACGAGCAGTACTTC.

This chain connects TRBV13 to TRBJ2-7, with 13 nucleotides matching TRBD2. The CDR3 spans 17 residues. From germline, CDR1 is PRHDT and CDR2 FYEKMQ (reference sequence). The ends lost 2 bases at V and 2 bases at J; junction bases unmatched: 6. CDR3 in amino acids: CASSLLTSGGRAYEQYF. The CDR3 region has the DNA TGTGCCAGCAGCTTACTGACTAGCGGGGGGAGGGCCTACGAGCAGTACTTC.

This chain links TRBV29-1 with TRBJ1-3; 8 bases are shared with TRBD1. Germline trimming cut 6 bases from V and 3 bases from J; bases unmatched to any gene: 7. Germline values: CDR1 SQVTM, CDR2 ANQGSEA. This CDR3 has 14 residues. CDR3 amino acids: CSVDRDSDGNTIYF. DNA for the CDR3: TGCAGCGTGGACAGGGATTCGGATGGAAACACCATATATTTT.

The chain carries TRBV19 and TRBJ2-7; the match to TRBD1 covers 8 bases. The CDR3 length is 14 residues. Germline V lookup: CDR1 LNHDA, CDR2 SQIVND (reference sequence). Germline trimming cut 4 bases from V and 5 bases from J; bases unmatched to any gene: 7. CDR3 in DNA: TGTGCCAGTAGTAAAGGACAGGGACACGACGAGCAGTACTTC. Translating it yields CASSKGQGHDEQYF.

The chain has TRBV27 and TRBJ2-7; 8 nucleotides align to TRBD1. V shed 5 bases and J 2 bases; nucleotides not matched to a gene: 11. The CDR3 extends over 16 amino acids. Germline V gene data show CDR1 as MNHEY and CDR2 as SMNVEV (reference sequence). The CDR3 here is CASSRAGQGSTYEQYF. The CDR3 nucleotides read TGTGCCAGCAGTCGGGCAGGACAGGGATCAACCTACGAGCAGTACTTC.

This clone was seen a few times. The chain has TRBV5-5 and TRBJ1-2; D might be TRBD1 (6 bases). This CDR3 has 13 amino acids. Germline CDR1 SGHKS, CDR2 YYEKEE (reference sequence). V lost 5 bases and J lost 6, with 14 bases in between. In DNA form, the CDR3 reads TGTGCCAGCAGTTATTCACAGGGTGATGGCTACACCTTC. It is translated as CASSYSQGDGYTF.